Presented here are 30 T cell receptor beta chains from one specimen sequenced in a study of shared clonotypes between healthy human individuals. CD45RO-negative, CCR7-positively selected cells formed the naive CD8 fraction, excluding terminally differentiated effector memory CD45RA+ cells. Some clones are missing from TCRdb's copy, which holds only in-frame ones; the method was immunoSEQ multiplex PCR. The table lists hundreds of thousands of clones, approximately 96% of them singletons. Sequenced input: naive CD8+ T cells sorted from blood. These TCRs come from a woman in her 30s in good health.

This sequence joins TRBV15 and TRBJ1-5; no clear D. Germline values: CDR1 LNHNV, CDR2 YYDKDF (reference sequence). The V end lost 5 bases, the J end lost 6 bases, and 14 bases lay between the germline ends. The CDR3 loop spans 14 amino acids. DNA for the CDR3: TGTGCCACCAGCGAGGGTTGGGTGAGTCAGCCCCAGCATTTT. Protein: CATSEGWVSQPQHF.

This chain uses TRBV2 with TRBJ1-4; 9 bases match TRBD1. This CDR3 is built from 16 residues. The ends lost 1 base at V and 13 bases at J; junction bases unmatched: 13. Germline CDR1 and CDR2: SNHLY and FYNNEI. Here the CDR3 reads CASSEGRGTGRGGLFF. CDR3 bases: TGTGCCAGCAGTGAAGGGCGCGGGACAGGGAGGGGTGGACTGTTTTTT.

About this clone: Within the sample, other DNA sequences also encode this same CDR3. The chain is built from TRBV11-2 and TRBJ2-7, with 12 nucleotides matching TRBD2. J was trimmed by 6 bases and V by 1 base; bases with no gene match: 1. This CDR3 has 14 amino acids. Germline V CDR1 and CDR2: SGHAT, FQNNGV. The CDR3 spells CASSLVTSGGEQYF. The CDR3 region has the DNA TGTGCCAGCAGCTTAGTGACTAGCGGGGGCGAGCAGTACTTC.

The rearrangement uses TRBV11-1 and TRBJ2-6, with 12 bases that match TRBD1. The trim removed 5 bases at V and 3 bases at J, leaving 5 bases unmatched. The V gene's germline CDR1 is SGHAT and CDR2 FQDESV (reference sequence). The CDR3 runs 17 residues. CDR3 loop: CASSPGTGGLGANVLTF. CDR3 sequence (DNA): TGTGCCAGCAGCCCCGGGACAGGGGGCCTTGGGGCCAACGTCCTGACTTTC.

V usage is TRBV2 and J usage is TRBJ1-2; the D is unclear. Germline values: CDR1 SNHLY, CDR2 FYNNEI. The CDR3 has 14 amino acids. Trimming removed 0 bases at V and 0 bases at J, with 5 bases between. The CDR3 spells CASSEAHTNYGYTF. The CDR3 DNA is TGTGCCAGCAGTGAAGCCCATACTAACTATGGCTACACCTTC.

The chain recombines TRBV7-9 with TRBJ2-5, with D perhaps matching TRBD1 or TRBD2 (5 bases each). CDR1 is SEHNR, CDR2 FQNEAQ, per germline (reference sequence). V lost 1 base, J lost 5 bases, and 20 bases lay in between. There are 17 residues in the CDR3. CDR3 DNA sequence: TGTGCCAGCAGCTTAGGCAGGGACCCGGTCCTTTCGGAGACCCAGTACTTC. It codes for CASSLGRDPVLSETQYF. The full variable domain, completed using reference TRBV7-9 and TRBJ2-5, is DTGVSQNPRHKITKRGQNVTFRCDPISEHNRLYWYRQTLGQGPEFLTYFQNEAQLEKSRLLSDRFSAERPKGSFSTLEIQRTEQGDSAMYLCASSLGRDPVLSETQYFGPGTRLLVL.

The chain employs TRBV28 and TRBJ1-5, with TRBD1 matching over 7 bases. The germline gives CDR1 MDHEN, CDR2 SYDVKM. Losses at the gene ends were 2 bases for V and 5 bases for J; bases not matched to a gene: 3. This CDR3 comprises 14 residues. CDR3 protein: CASSLEQGYQPQHF. Here the CDR3 DNA reads TGTGCCAGCAGTTTAGAACAGGGGTATCAGCCCCAGCATTTT.

The CDR3 region is CASSQAIGVEAFF. The CDR3 nucleotides read TGTGCCAGCAGCCAAGCTATTGGGGTTGAAGCTTTCTTT. The J gene is TRBJ1-1, the V gene TRBV14; no firm D call. CDR3 length equals 13 residues. Germline CDR1 and CDR2: SGHDN and FVKESK. The ends were cut back, 1 base at V and 7 bases at J, with 10 bases in the middle.

The rearrangement uses TRBV18 and TRBJ2-2; 9 positions agree with TRBD2. After removal of 3 bases from V and 3 bases from J, the junction contained 8 bases not matched to a gene. From germline, CDR1 is KGHSH and CDR2 LQKENI. The CDR3 spans 17 residues. In DNA, the CDR3 is TGTGCCAGCTCACCCAACCCTAGCGGGACCTACACCGGGGAGCTGTTTTTT. This gives the protein CASSPNPSGTYTGELFF.

The J gene is TRBJ2-3, the V gene TRBV9; 15 nucleotides agree with TRBD2. V dropped 6 bases and J dropped 3; count of bases not matched to a gene: 8. Germline values: CDR1 SGDLS, CDR2 YYNGEE. This CDR3 has 17 residues. The CDR3 DNA is TGTGCCAGCAACTTCGGGACTAGCGGGAGGAGAACAGATACGCAGTATTTT. Its protein product is CASNFGTSGRRTDTQYF.

The chain has TRBV11-3 and TRBJ2-7; the D gene could be TRBD1 or TRBD2 (5 bases each). Trimming took 6 bases from V and 2 from J, leaving 14 bases between them. The CDR3 totals 14 residues. Germline-derived CDR1 and CDR2 are SGHNT and YENEEA. This chain's CDR3 is CASSFSGATYEQYF. CDR3 coding DNA: TGTGCCAGCAGTTTCTCCGGGGCGACCTACGAGCAGTACTTC. Full variable domain (remainder filled in from reference TRBV11-3 and TRBJ2-7): EAGVVQSPRYKIIEKKQPVAFWCNPISGHNTLYWYLQNLGQGPELLIRYENEEAVDDSQLPKDRFSAERLKGVDSTLKIQPAELGDSAVYLCASSFSGATYEQYFGPGTRLTVT.

The chain links TRBV7-3 to TRBJ1-1, with D unresolved. Germline CDR1 is SGHTA and CDR2 is FQGTGA. Trimming stripped 4 bases from V and 4 bases from J, with 16 bases between. The CDR3 covers 15 residues. In DNA, the CDR3 is TGTGCCAGCAGCTCCCAGGTGGGAGGCAGCACTGAAGCTTTCTTT. Protein: CASSSQVGGSTEAFF.

V gene TRBV28 combines with J gene TRBJ2-7; possibly TRBD1 or TRBD2 for D (5 bases each). Germline V gene data show CDR1 as MDHEN and CDR2 as SYDVKM. Trimming removed 5 bases at V and 2 bases at J, with 13 bases between. The CDR3 sequence is 14 residues long. CDR3 DNA sequence: TGTGCCAGCAGTGAATTGGGGGTGACCTACGAGCAGTACTTC. The encoded protein is CASSELGVTYEQYF.

This chain uses TRBV6-1 with TRBJ2-7; 7 bases are shared with TRBD2. The CDR3 contains 14 residues. Germline V gene data show CDR1 as MNHNS and CDR2 as SASEGT. Trimming took 5 bases from V and 2 from J; bases not matched to a gene: 6. CDR3 sequence: CASSLADVAYEQYF. The CDR3 DNA sequence: TGTGCCAGCAGTCTAGCGGACGTGGCCTACGAGCAGTACTTC.

The chain joins TRBV10-2 to TRBJ1-2, with TRBD1 as a possible D gene (5 bases). Trimming removed 6 bases from V and 5 bases from J, with 25 bases in between. CDR1 is WSHSY and CDR2 is SAAADI in the germline V gene. The CDR3 length is 17 residues. CDR3 in DNA: TGCGCCAGCAGAGGGGCGGCCCTAACTCTGGATAAATATGGCTACACCTTC. This translates into CASRGAALTLDKYGYTF.

This clone was observed a single time. The chain employs TRBV11-2 and TRBJ2-5, with 12 bases identical to TRBD2. The CDR3 length is 18 residues. The germline V gene encodes CDR1 SGHAT and CDR2 FQNNGV. J was trimmed by 4 bases and V by 2 bases; bases with no gene match: 11. Here the CDR3 DNA reads TGTGCCAGCAGCTTATCCGGAACTGCGACTAGCGGGAGAGAGACCCAGTACTTC. This gives the protein CASSLSGTATSGRETQYF.

This chain uses TRBV11-2 with TRBJ2-3, with TRBD1 matching 9 bases. CDR1 and CDR2 from the germline V gene are SGHAT and FQNNGV. V lost 6 bases and J lost 3; bases outside the gene matches: 10. The CDR3 length is 16 residues. This CDR3 reads CASSQTGTGLTDTQYF. The CDR3 DNA reads TGTGCCAGCAGTCAGACCGGGACAGGGTTAACAGATACGCAGTATTTT.

The chain links TRBV5-1 to TRBJ2-7; 10 nucleotides align to TRBD2. The CDR3 covers 16 residues. CDR1 is SGHRS, CDR2 YFSETQ, per germline. The V segment lost 5 bases and the J segment 4 bases; nucleotides outside the gene matches: 12. CDR3 sequence: CASSVDLAGEGYEQYF. The CDR3 bases are TGCGCCAGCAGTGTAGACCTAGCGGGAGAAGGGTACGAGCAGTACTTC.

The CDR3 spells CASSLVGSEQYF. The CDR3 nucleotides read TGTGCCAGCAGCTTAGTGGGTTCCGAGCAGTACTTC. V is TRBV7-8 and J is TRBJ2-7; D not certain. V lost 1 base and J 6 bases, leaving 7 bases between the germline ends. CDR3 length equals 12 residues. The germline V gene has CDR1 SGHVS and CDR2 FQNEAQ. The full variable domain, rest sourced from reference TRBV7-8 and TRBJ2-7, is GAGVSQSPRYKVAKRGQDVALRCDPISGHVSLFWYQQALGQGPEFLTYFQNEAQLDKSGLPSDRFFAERPEGSVSTLKIQRTQQEDSAVYLCASSLVGSEQYFGPGTRLTVT.

This clone was seen only once. The genes are TRBV13 and TRBJ2-3, with a weak D call TRBD1 (6 bases). The germline CDR1 and CDR2 sequences are PRHDT and FYEKMQ (reference sequence). The germline V and J ends were trimmed by 2 bases and 1 base, with 10 bases remaining between them. This CDR3 has 15 amino acids. For the CDR3, the DNA is TGTGCCAGCAGCTTAAATGAGGGGGGCACAGATACGCAGTATTTT. It specifies CASSLNEGGTDTQYF.

This chain uses TRBV5-4 with TRBJ2-7; no clear D. The length of the CDR3 is 12 residues. Per germline, CDR1 SGHNT and CDR2 YYREEE (reference sequence). V shed 3 bases and J shed 4 bases, with 8 bases lying between them. The CDR3 sequence is CASSYFGYEQYF. CDR3 DNA sequence: TGTGCCAGCAGCTACTTTGGTTACGAGCAGTACTTC.

The rearrangement links TRBV5-6 to TRBJ1-1; D is ambiguous. Per the germline V gene, CDR1 is SGHDT and CDR2 is YYEEEE. The CDR3 extends over 13 amino acids. Trimming removed 0 bases at V and 0 bases at J, with 3 bases between. The DNA for the CDR3 is TGTGCCAGCAGCTTGGTGGTGAACACTGAAGCTTTCTTT. It is translated as CASSLVVNTEAFF. Supplemented by reference TRBV5-6 and TRBJ1-1, the full variable domain reads DAGVTQSPTHLIKTRGQQVTLRCSPKSGHDTVSWYQQALGQGPQFIFQYYEEEERQRGNFPDRFSGHQFPNYSSELNVNALLLGDSALYLCASSLVVNTEAFFGQGTRLTVV.

With regard to this clone: The sample has other DNA sequences that encode this CDR3 too. This chain uses TRBV28 with TRBJ1-5, with D uncertain. CDR1 and CDR2 (germline): MDHEN, SYDVKM. Trimming took 3 bases from V and 6 from J, leaving 3 bases between them. The CDR3 has 11 amino acids. DNA for the CDR3: TGTGCCAGCAGTTTCAGTCAGCCCCAGCATTTT. This codes for CASSFSQPQHF.

The CDR3: CASSFLTEQYF. In DNA form, the CDR3 reads TGTGCCAGTAGTTTTCTTACGGAGCAGTACTTC. The chain uses TRBV19 and TRBJ2-7; D uncertain. The germline gives CDR1 LNHDA, CDR2 SQIVND (reference sequence). V shed 5 bases and J shed 7 bases, with 9 bases lying between them. This CDR3 region has 11 residues.

The chain combines TRBV27 with TRBJ1-2; D gene unclear. Per the germline V gene, CDR1 is MNHEY and CDR2 is SMNVEV (reference sequence). Trimming pared 6 bases from V and 8 bases from J, leaving 10 bases between. The CDR3 is 11 residues long. The CDR3 DNA is TGTGCCAGCAGGGCTGCTGACGGCTACACCTTC. This sequence encodes CASRAADGYTF.

The chain employs TRBV28 and TRBJ2-1, with D perhaps assigned TRBD1 or TRBD2 (7 bases each). V was cut by 5 bases and J by 2 bases, with 19 bases left in between. Germline lookup yields CDR1 MDHEN and CDR2 SYDVKM. The CDR3 runs to 17 residues. The chain's CDR3 is CASSPQGEAGTYNEQFF. CDR3 nucleotides: TGTGCCAGCAGTCCCCAGGGGGAAGCGGGGACCTACAATGAGCAGTTCTTC.

This chain uses TRBV15 with TRBJ2-5; 8 bases line up with TRBD2. Germline V gene data show CDR1 as LNHNV and CDR2 as YYDKDF (reference sequence). The ends lost 5 bases at V and 2 bases at J; junction bases unmatched: 10. There are 16 residues in the CDR3. CDR3 region: CATSDPSGLVQETQYF. In DNA form, the CDR3 reads TGTGCCACCAGCGACCCTAGCGGGTTAGTACAAGAGACCCAGTACTTC.

The chain links TRBV11-2 to TRBJ2-5; the D gene could be TRBD1 or TRBD2 (5 bases each). The CDR3 spans 13 residues. From germline, CDR1 is SGHAT and CDR2 FQNNGV. Between the trimmed V and J ends, which lost 3 bases and 7 bases, there was a span of 12 bases. The CDR3 DNA follows: TGTGCCAGCAGCTTCGGGGCCGGGGCGACCCAGTACTTC. Translating it yields CASSFGAGATQYF.

The chain couples TRBV29-1 to TRBJ2-2; D unclear. This CDR3 contains 13 residues. V lost 0 bases to trimming and J lost 1 base, with 3 bases between them. Germline CDR1 reads SQVTM; CDR2 reads ANQGSEA. The CDR3 coding sequence is TGCAGCGTTGAAGAGGGGAACACCGGGGAGCTGTTTTTT. It specifies CSVEEGNTGELFF.

The CDR3 DNA is TGTGCCAGCAGCTTAGCGTTTAGAAGGTTCCAAGAGACCCAGTACTTC. This translates into CASSLAFRRFQETQYF. The rearrangement links TRBV7-8 to TRBJ2-5; D gene uncertain. V was shortened by 0 bases and J by 1 base, with 12 bases between the two germline ends. This CDR3 spans 16 amino acids. Per germline, CDR1 SGHVS and CDR2 FQNEAQ. The full variable domain, in which reference TRBV7-8 and TRBJ2-5 provide the parts outside the CDR3, is GAGVSQSPRYKVAKRGQDVALRCDPISGHVSLFWYQQALGQGPEFLTYFQNEAQLDKSGLPSDRFFAERPEGSVSTLKIQRTQQEDSAVYLCASSLAFRRFQETQYFGPGTRLLVL.